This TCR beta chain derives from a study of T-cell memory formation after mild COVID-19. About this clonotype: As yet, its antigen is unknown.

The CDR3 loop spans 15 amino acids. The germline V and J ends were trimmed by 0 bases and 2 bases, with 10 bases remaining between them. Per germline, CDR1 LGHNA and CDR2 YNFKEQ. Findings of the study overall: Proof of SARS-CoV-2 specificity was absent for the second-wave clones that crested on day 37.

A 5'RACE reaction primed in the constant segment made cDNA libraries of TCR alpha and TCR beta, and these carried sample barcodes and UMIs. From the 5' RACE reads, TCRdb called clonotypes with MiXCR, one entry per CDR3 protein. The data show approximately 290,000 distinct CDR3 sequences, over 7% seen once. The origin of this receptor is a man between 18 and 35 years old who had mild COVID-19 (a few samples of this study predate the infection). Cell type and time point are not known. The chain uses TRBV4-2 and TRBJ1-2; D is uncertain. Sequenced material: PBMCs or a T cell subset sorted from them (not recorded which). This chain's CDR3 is CASSQDWRSNYGYTF. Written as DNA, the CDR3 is TGTGCCAGCAGCCAAGATTGGCGGTCGAACTATGGCTACACCTTC.